The clone carrying this TCR beta chain was counted between two and nine times. Its antigen is unknown. The sample belongs to a study of T cells in localized non-small cell lung cancer. Study-level results: A single tumor region was sequenced, leaving heterogeneity possible. Blood T cell density predicted longer survival; adjacent-lung clonality, shorter. Among the top 100 tumor clones, a median about 57 appeared in adjacent lung. The study found T cell clonality highest in uninvolved adjacent lung, above tumor.

Clones were sequenced by immunoSEQ multiplex PCR, and TCRdb holds only the in-frame ones, with some missing. The data show a few thousand clones, about 26% seen once. This sequence was found in a woman aged 40 to 75 with stage I squamous cell lung carcinoma. The material was lung tumor tissue, obtained before any cancer treatment.

This CDR3 is CASSRERGPTYEQYF. DNA of the CDR3: TGTGCCAGCAGCCGTGAAAGGGGTCCTACTTACGAGCAGTACTTC. The rearrangement joins TRBV11-3 to TRBJ2-7; possible D gene TRBD1, 5 bases. Trimming removed 5 bases at V and 4 bases at J, with 18 bases between. Germline V gene data show CDR1 as SGHNT and CDR2 as YENEEA. The CDR3 runs to 15 residues.